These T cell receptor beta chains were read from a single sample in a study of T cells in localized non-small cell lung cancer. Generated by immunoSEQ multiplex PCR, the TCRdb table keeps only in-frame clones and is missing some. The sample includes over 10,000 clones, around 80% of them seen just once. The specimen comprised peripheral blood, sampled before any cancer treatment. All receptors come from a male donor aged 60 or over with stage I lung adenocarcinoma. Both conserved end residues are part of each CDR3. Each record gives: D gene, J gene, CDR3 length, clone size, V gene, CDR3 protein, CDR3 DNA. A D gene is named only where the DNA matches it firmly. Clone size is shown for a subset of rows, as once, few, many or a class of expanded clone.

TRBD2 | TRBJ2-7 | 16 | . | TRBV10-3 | CASTGTSGRSSYEQYF | TGTGCCAGTACGGGGACTAGCGGGAGATCGTCCTACGAGCAGTACTTC
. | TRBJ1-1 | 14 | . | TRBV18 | CASSPDRRRTEAFF | TGTGCCAGCTCACCGGACCGCCGTCGCACTGAAGCTTTCTTT
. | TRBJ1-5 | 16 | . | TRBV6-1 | CASSEASSEGNQPQHF | TGTGCCAGCAGTGAAGCAAGTTCGGAGGGCAATCAGCCCCAGCATTTT
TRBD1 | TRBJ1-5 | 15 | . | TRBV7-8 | CASSAAWTGDQPQHF | TGTGCCAGCAGCGCGGCTTGGACAGGGGATCAGCCCCAGCATTTT
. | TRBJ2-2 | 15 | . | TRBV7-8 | CASSLVVLYTGELFF | TGTGCCAGCAGCTTAGTGGTCCTCTACACCGGGGAGCTGTTTTTT
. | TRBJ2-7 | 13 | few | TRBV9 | CASSDRVGSEQYF | TGTGCCAGCAGCGACAGGGTCGGGAGCGAGCAGTACTTC
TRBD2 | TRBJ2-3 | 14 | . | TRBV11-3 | CASSLAGGPDTQYF | TGTGCCAGCAGCCTAGCGGGAGGGCCTGATACGCAGTATTTT
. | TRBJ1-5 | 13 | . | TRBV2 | CASSPNSNQPQHF | TGTGCCAGCAGTCCAAATAGCAATCAGCCCCAGCATTTT
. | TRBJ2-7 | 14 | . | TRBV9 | CASSVLTNSYEQYF | TGTGCCAGCAGCGTTTTGACGAACTCCTACGAGCAGTACTTC
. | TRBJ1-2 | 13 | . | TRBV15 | CATSRPQGYGYTF | TGTGCCACCAGCAGACCGCAGGGCTATGGCTACACCTTC